This T cell receptor (beta chain) appears in the sequencing data of a study of radiation and T cells in renal cell carcinoma. Study-wide points: In blood, top tumor clones expanded by 2 weeks, shrinking by 4. No pretreatment tumor biopsies were available for baseline clonotypes.

As to time point: blood 2 weeks post-SBRT. Noted treatment: 15 Gy SBRT to primary tumor, nephrectomy 4 weeks later. Radiation-treated patients gave blood at baseline, week 2 and week 4. Clear cell pathology was present in this patient's renal cell carcinoma. This clone has a handful of counts. The antigen remains unidentified. Libraries were prepared by immunoSEQ multiplex PCR; TCRdb keeps only in-frame clonotypes and omits some of them. The sample gives 120,000 or so clones, 75% to 85% of which show up once; 1.5% to 2% is in the top ten. The starting material was blood, obtained from a patient whose treatment included radiotherapy and nephrectomy. The clonotype originates from a woman aged 55-69 years with renal cell carcinoma.

The DNA of the CDR3 is TGTGCCAGCAGTTTGGGGATCGGAGACACTGAAGCTTTCTTT. This translates into CASSLGIGDTEAFF. The genes are TRBV27 and TRBJ1-1; D is undetermined. Trimming cost V 3 bases and J 3 bases, with 11 bases left between them. The V gene's germline CDR1 is MNHEY and CDR2 SMNVEV (reference sequence). The CDR3 has 14 amino acids.